This TCR beta chain was recovered during a study of cytomegalovirus exposure and HLA in healthy donors. Study observations and caveats: TCR beta sequences reportedly predicted most subjects' HLA-A and HLA-B alleles accurately. Of the V segments, some could not be distinguished, including TRBV6-2 and TRBV6-3, and were excluded. By HLA locus, TCR association rates varied in a later analysis, with DRB1 showing the most and HLA-C the fewest.

Researchers ran the PCR with 60 Vbeta and 13 Jbeta primers. Sequencing was performed with immunoSEQ multiplex PCR; in TCRdb, only in-frame clones are kept and a portion is missing. The table includes approximately 190,000 clones, over 65% detected once. The CDR3 runs 15 residues. V lost 6 bases, J lost 2 bases, and 8 bases stayed unmatched. CDR1 and CDR2 (germline): SGHTA, FQGNSA. Comments on this clone: The antigen is unknown.

The sequence came from a woman between 50 and 59 years old in good health and CMV-seropositive. This chain links TRBV7-2 with TRBJ2-7; TRBD1 matches 9 bases. Specimen: PBMCs. The DNA for the CDR3 is TGTGCCAGCAGTCACGACAGGGGGAGGGCCTACGAGCAGTACTTC. Encoded protein: CASSHDRGRAYEQYF.